This T cell receptor (beta chain) was observed in a study of follicular helper T cells after annual influenza vaccination. TCRB sequencing was done at Survey resolution level. Generated by immunoSEQ multiplex PCR, the TCRdb table keeps only in-frame clones and is missing some. The sample has fewer than 7,000 clones, roughly 80% seen once. On this clone itself: Its antigen is as yet unknown.

Germline CDR1 is KGHSH and CDR2 is LQKENI. Trimming took 3 bases from V and 6 from J, leaving 10 bases between them. This CDR3 is 13 amino acids long. As to time point: 2015-2016 season, 7 days after influenza vaccination. Subjects lived in the community and lacked influenza vaccine within the prior 6 months. Overall study results and limits: Day 7 ICOS+CD38+ clones were most often found later in ICOS-CD38- cTfh cells.

This sequence was found in an adult who received the influenza vaccine. Sequences were derived from CXCR5- memory CD4+ T cells sorted from blood, sampled 7 days after influenza vaccination. The chain couples TRBV18 to TRBJ2-3, with D possibly matching TRBD1 (6 bases). This chain's CDR3 is CASSPGAQDTQYF. In DNA form, the CDR3 reads TGTGCCAGCTCACCGGGGGCGCAGGATACGCAGTATTTT.